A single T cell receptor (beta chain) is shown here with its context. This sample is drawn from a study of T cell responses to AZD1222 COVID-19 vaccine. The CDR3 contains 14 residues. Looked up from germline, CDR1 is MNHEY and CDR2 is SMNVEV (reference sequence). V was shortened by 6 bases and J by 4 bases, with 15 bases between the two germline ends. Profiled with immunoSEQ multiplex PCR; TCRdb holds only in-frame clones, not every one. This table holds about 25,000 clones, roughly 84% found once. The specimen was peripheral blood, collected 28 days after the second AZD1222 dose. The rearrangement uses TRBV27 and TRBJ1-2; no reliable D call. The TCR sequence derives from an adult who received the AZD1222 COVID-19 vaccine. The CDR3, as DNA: TGTGCCAGCAGCCCCGTAACCGGCTCCTATGGCTACACCTTC. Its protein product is CASSPVTGSYGYTF.